Listed below are T cell receptor beta chains from one sample, sequenced in a study of T-cell reconstitution after alpha-beta-depleted transplantation in children. MiXCR, run by TCRdb on the PCR reads, gives a single entry per CDR3 protein. The sample has around 270,000 distinct CDR3 sequences, 10% seen once. Sequenced material: PBMCs, taken before TCRalphabeta/CD19-depleted stem cell transplant. The receptors stem from a boy under two years old with acute myeloid leukemia, due to receive a stem cell transplant. The CDR3 runs from the conserved cysteine through the conserved F or W. D genes are given only for firm matches.

TRBJ2-7 NA TRBV12-3/TRBV12-4 CASSPPGLPPYEQYF
TRBJ2-3 TRBD1 TRBV19 CASSILDRGPGTDTQYF
TRBJ2-5 TRBD2 TRBV12-3/TRBV12-4 CASTPLADQETQYF
TRBJ2-5 TRBD2 TRBV9 CASGRLAGAQETQYF
TRBJ2-3 TRBD2 TRBV11-2 CASSSGTSGIDTQYF
TRBJ2-1 TRBD2 TRBV5-1 CASSRLAANEQFF
TRBJ2-5 NA TRBV7-2 CASSLARNEGETQYF
TRBJ2-7 NA TRBV9 CASRSGPSSYEQYF
TRBJ2-2 NA TRBV5-1 CASSLGQGELFF
TRBJ2-4 NA TRBV12-3/TRBV12-4 CASSTSLAKNIQYF
TRBJ2-7 NA TRBV7-6 CASSLGDFSYELYF
TRBJ2-1 NA TRBV6-1 CASSRSVSYNEQFF
TRBJ1-1 NA TRBV4-1 CTSSQVGVNTEAFF
TRBJ2-3 TRBD2 TRBV29-1 CSATSGGATDTQYF
TRBJ1-2 NA TRBV21-1 CASSATGGECYTF
TRBJ2-5 TRBD2 TRBV20-1 CSGHSGRGLAQYF
TRBJ1-5 NA TRBV5-5 CASSLDPNYGQPQHF
TRBJ2-7 NA TRBV5-1 CASSLGHIYEQYF
TRBJ2-1 TRBD2 TRBV20-1 CSAFRTSGGRNEQFF
TRBJ2-1 NA TRBV6-2/TRBV6-3 CASSYRDEQFF
TRBJ2-7 TRBD1 TRBV7-9 CASSFGTGSSYEQYF
TRBJ1-4 TRBD1 TRBV5-1 CASSLLGTGYEKLFF
TRBJ1-6 NA TRBV12-3/TRBV12-4 CASSLRALEPRSPLHF
TRBJ1-2 NA TRBV3-1 CASSQDWGSYGYTF
TRBJ1-1 NA TRBV29-1 CSVAGQSVKAFF
TRBJ2-1 NA TRBV6-1 CASSDDFGGDEQFF
TRBJ2-2 NA TRBV2 CASTPGTLTTGELFF
TRBJ2-7 TRBD2 TRBV12-3/TRBV12-4 CASRPGLADYEQYF
TRBJ2-1 NA TRBV12-3/TRBV12-4 CASTVWGFNNEQFF
TRBJ2-4 NA TRBV2 CASSEARDSRQNIQYF
TRBJ1-5 NA TRBV12-3/TRBV12-4 CASSLGRRQPQHF